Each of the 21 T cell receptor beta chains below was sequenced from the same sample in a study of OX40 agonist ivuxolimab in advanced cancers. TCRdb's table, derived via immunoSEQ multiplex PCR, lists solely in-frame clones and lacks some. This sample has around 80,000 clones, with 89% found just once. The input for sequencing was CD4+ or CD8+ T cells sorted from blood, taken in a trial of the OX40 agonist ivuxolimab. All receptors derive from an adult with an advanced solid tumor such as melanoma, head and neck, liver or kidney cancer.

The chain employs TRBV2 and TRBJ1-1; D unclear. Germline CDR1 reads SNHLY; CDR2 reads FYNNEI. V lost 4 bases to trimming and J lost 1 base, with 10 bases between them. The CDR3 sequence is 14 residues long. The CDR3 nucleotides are TGTGCCAGCAGTGCACAGACAAAGAACACTGAAGCTTTCTTT. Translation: CASSAQTKNTEAFF.

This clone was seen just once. In DNA, the CDR3 is TGTGCCAGCATCTGGGACTTAAGCTCCTACGAGCAGTACTTC. Translating it yields CASIWDLSSYEQYF. The genes are TRBV6-1 and TRBJ2-7; TRBD2 might be the D (6 bases). V shed 7 bases and J shed 0 bases, with 13 bases lying between them. This CDR3 region has 14 residues. Germline lookup yields CDR1 MNHNS and CDR2 SASEGT.

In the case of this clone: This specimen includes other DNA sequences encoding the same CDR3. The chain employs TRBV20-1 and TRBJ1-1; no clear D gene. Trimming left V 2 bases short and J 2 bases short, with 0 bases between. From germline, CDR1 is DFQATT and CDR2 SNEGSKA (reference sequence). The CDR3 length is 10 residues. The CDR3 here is CSARNTEAFF. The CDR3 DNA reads TGCAGTGCTAGAAACACTGAAGCTTTCTTT.

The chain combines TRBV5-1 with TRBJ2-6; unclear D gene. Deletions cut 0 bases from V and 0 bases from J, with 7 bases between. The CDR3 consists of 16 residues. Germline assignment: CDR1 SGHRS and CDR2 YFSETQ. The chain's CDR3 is CASSLANPSGANVLTF. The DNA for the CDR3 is TGCGCCAGCAGCTTGGCCAACCCCTCTGGGGCCAACGTCCTGACTTTC. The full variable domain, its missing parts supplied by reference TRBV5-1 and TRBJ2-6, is KAGVTQTPRYLIKTRGQQVTLSCSPISGHRSVSWYQQTPGQGLQFLFEYFSETQRNKGNFPGRFSGRQFSNSRSEMNVSTLELGDSALYLCASSLANPSGANVLTFGAGSRLTVL.

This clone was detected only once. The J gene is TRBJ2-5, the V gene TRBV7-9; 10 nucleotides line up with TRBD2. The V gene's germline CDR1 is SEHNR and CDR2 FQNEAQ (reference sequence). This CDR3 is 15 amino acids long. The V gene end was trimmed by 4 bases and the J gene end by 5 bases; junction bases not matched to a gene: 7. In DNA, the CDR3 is TGTGCCAGCAGCTCCCAGCGGGAGGGCCAGGAGACCCAGTACTTC. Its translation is CASSSQREGQETQYF.

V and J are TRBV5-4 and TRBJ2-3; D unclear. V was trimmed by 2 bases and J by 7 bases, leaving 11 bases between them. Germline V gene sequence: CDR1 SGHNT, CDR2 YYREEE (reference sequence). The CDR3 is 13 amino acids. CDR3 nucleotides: TGTGCCAGCAGCTTAGACCCTCTCAATACGCAGTATTTT. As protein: CASSLDPLNTQYF.

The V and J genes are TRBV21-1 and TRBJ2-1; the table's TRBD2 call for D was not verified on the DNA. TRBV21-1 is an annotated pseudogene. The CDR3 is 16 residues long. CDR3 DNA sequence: TGTGCCAGCAGCAAAATCCCCCCCTTCGGCTACAATGAGCAGTTCTTC. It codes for CASSKIPPFGYNEQFF.

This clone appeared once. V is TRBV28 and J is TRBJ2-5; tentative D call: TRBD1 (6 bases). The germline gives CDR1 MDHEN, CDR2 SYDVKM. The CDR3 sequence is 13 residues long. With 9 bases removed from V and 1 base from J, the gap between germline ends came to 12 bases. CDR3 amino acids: CASAIGGQETQYF. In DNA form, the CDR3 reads TGTGCCAGTGCTATAGGGGGCCAAGAGACCCAGTACTTC.

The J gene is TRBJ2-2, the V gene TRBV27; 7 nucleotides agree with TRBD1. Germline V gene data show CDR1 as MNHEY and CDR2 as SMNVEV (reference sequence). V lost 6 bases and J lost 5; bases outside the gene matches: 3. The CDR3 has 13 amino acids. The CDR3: CASRLTGTGELFF. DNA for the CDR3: TGTGCCAGCAGGCTGACAGGGACCGGGGAGCTGTTTTTT.

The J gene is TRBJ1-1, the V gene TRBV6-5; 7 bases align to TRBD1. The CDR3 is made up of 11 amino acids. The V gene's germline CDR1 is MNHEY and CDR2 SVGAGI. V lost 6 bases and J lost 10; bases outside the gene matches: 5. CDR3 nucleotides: TGTGCCAGCAGCTCCGGGACAGTAGCTTTCTTT. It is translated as CASSSGTVAFF.

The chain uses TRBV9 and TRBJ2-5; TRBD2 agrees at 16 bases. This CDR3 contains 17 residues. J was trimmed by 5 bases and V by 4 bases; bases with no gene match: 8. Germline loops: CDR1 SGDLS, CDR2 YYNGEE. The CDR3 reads CASSKGTSGGARETQYF. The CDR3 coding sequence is TGTGCCAGCAGCAAGGGGACTAGCGGGGGGGCCAGGGAGACCCAGTACTTC.

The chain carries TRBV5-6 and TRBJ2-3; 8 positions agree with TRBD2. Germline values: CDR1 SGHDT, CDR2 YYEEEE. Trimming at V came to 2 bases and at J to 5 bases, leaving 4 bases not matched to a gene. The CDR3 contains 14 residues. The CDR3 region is CASSLGLAGDTQYF. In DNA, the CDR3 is TGTGCCAGCAGCTTAGGACTAGCAGGAGATACGCAGTATTTT.

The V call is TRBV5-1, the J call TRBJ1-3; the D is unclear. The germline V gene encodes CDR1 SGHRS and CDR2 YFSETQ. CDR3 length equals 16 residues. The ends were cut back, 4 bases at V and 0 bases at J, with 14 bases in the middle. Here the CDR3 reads CASSPRTGYSGNTIYF. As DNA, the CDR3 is TGCGCCAGCAGCCCCCGGACGGGATACTCTGGAAACACCATATATTTT.

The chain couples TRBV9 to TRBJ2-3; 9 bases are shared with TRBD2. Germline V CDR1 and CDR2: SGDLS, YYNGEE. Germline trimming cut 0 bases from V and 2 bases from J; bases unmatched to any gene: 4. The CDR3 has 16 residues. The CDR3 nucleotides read TGTGCCAGCAGCGTAGCGTCTAGCGGGAACACAGATACGCAGTATTTT. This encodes CASSVASSGNTDTQYF. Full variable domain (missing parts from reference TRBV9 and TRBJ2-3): DSGVTQTPKHLITATGQRVTLRCSPRSGDLSVYWYQQSLDQGLQFLIQYYNGEERAKGNILERFSAQQFPDLHSELNLSSLELGDSALYFCASSVASSGNTDTQYFGPGTRLTVL.

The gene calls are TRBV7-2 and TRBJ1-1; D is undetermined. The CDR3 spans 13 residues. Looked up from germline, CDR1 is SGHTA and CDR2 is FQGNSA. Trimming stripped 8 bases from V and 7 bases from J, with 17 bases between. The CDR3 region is CASGKGPRGEAFF. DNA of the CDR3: TGTGCCAGCGGCAAAGGACCCCGAGGTGAAGCTTTCTTT.

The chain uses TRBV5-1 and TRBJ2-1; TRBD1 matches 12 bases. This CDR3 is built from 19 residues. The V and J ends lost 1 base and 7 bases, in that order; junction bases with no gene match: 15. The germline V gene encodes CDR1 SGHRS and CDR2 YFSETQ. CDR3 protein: CASSLIGTGGLRLGNEQFF. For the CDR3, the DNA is TGCGCCAGCAGCTTGATTGGGACAGGGGGCCTCCGGCTTGGTAATGAGCAGTTCTTC.

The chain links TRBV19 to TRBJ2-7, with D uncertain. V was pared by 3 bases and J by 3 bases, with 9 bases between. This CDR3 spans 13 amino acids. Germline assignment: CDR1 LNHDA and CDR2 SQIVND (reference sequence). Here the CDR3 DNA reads TGTGCCAGTAGTATTAACCCCCGCTACGAGCAGTACTTC. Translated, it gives CASSINPRYEQYF.

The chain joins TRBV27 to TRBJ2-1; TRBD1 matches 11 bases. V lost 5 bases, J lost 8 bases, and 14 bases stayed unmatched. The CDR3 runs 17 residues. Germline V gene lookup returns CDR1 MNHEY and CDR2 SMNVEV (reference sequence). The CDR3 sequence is CASSGGQGGTGLYEQFF. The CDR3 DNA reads TGTGCCAGCAGTGGGGGACAGGGGGGCACCGGATTGTATGAGCAGTTCTTC.

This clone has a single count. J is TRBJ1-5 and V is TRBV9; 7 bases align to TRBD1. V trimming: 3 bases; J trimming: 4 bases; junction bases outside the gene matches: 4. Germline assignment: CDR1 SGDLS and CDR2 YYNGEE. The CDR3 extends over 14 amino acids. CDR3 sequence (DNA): TGTGCCAGCAGCGAGGGACAGAGGAATCAGCCCCAGCATTTT. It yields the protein CASSEGQRNQPQHF.

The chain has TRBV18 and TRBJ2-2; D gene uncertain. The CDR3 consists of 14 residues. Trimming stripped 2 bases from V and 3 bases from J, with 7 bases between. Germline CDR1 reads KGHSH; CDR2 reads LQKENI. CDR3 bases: TGTGCCAGCTCACCAGAATGGTACACCGGGGAGCTGTTTTTT. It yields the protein CASSPEWYTGELFF.

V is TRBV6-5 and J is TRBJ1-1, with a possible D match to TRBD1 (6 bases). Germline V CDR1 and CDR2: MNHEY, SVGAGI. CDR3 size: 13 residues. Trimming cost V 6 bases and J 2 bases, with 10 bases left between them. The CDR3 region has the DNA TGTGCCAGCAGCCGGGGGCGAAACACTGAAGCTTTCTTT. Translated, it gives CASSRGRNTEAFF.